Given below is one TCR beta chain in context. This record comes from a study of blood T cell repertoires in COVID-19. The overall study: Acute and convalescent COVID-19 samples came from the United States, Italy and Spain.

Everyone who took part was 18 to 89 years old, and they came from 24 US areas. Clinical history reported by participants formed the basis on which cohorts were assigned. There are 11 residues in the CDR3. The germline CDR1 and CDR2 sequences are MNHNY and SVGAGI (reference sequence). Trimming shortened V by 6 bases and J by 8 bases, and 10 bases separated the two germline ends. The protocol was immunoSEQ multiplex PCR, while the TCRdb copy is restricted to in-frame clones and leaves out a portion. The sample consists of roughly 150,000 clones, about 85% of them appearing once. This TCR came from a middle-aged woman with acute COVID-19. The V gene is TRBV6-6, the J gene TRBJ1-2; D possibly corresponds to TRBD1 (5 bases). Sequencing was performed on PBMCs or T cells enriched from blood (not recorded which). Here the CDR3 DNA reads TGTGCCAGCAGGAACAGGTTAGGCTACACCTTC. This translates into CASRNRLGYTF.